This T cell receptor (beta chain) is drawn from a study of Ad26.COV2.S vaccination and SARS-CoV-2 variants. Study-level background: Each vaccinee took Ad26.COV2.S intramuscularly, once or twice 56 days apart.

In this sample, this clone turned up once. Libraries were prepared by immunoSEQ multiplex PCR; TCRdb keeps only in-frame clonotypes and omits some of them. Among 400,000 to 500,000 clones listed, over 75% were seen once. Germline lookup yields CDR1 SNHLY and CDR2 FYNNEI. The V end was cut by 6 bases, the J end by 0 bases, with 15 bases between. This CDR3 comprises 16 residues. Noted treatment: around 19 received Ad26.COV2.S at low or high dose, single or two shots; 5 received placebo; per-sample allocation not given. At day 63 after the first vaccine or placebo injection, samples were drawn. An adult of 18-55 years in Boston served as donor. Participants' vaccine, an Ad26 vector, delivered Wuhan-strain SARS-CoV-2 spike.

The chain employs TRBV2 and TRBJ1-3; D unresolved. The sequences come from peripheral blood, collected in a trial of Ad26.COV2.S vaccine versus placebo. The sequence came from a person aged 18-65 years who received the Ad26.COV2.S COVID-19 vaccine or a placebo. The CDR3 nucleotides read TGTGCCAGCAGCACACTTATCCGGGCCTCTGGAAACACCATATATTTT. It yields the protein CASSTLIRASGNTIYF.